These T cell receptor beta chains were read from a single sample in a study of blood T cell repertoires in COVID-19. Assay: immunoSEQ multiplex PCR; the TCRdb copy retains only in-frame clones and omits some. The sample has about 250,000 clones, roughly 85% seen once. Sequenced material: PBMCs or T cells enriched from blood (not recorded which). These receptors were collected from a woman in her twenties or thirties who had recovered from COVID-19. Both conserved end residues are part of each CDR3. Fields, in order: J gene, D gene, clone size, V gene, CDR3 DNA, CDR3 protein. A D gene is named only where the DNA matches it firmly. The size of a clone is reported for some rows only, either as once, few or many, or as a class for expanded clones.

j_gene: TRBJ2-7
d_gene: NA
abundance: NA
v_gene: TRBV21-1
CDR3nt: TGTGCCAGCAGCAAAGAGGCGGGATGGCCTTGGGAGCAGTACTTC
CDR3aa: CASSKEAGWPWEQYF

j_gene: TRBJ2-5
d_gene: TRBD1
abundance: NA
v_gene: TRBV5-1
CDR3nt: TGCGCCAGCAGCTTGGCCGGGGCAGGGGGCCAAGAGACCCAGTACTTC
CDR3aa: CASSLAGAGGQETQYF

j_gene: TRBJ2-6
d_gene: NA
abundance: once
v_gene: TRBV4-1
CDR3nt: TGCGCCAGCAGCTACCCAACAGGGTCTGGGGCCAACGTCCTGACTTTC
CDR3aa: CASSYPTGSGANVLTF

j_gene: TRBJ2-7
d_gene: TRBD1
abundance: NA
v_gene: TRBV7-2
CDR3nt: TGTGCCAGCAGCTTACAGGGGACAGGGCCTCCCTACGAGCAGTACTTC
CDR3aa: CASSLQGTGPPYEQYF

j_gene: TRBJ2-1
d_gene: TRBD2
abundance: NA
v_gene: TRBV7-6
CDR3nt: TGTGCCAGCAGCTTAGGTGCGGGGGACGAGCAGTTCTTC
CDR3aa: CASSLGAGDEQFF

j_gene: TRBJ2-3
d_gene: TRBD1
abundance: once
v_gene: TRBV19
CDR3nt: TGTGCCAGTAGTATCCCAGGTGCCGGGACAGCCACAGATACGCAGTATTTT
CDR3aa: CASSIPGAGTATDTQYF

j_gene: TRBJ2-5
d_gene: NA
abundance: NA
v_gene: TRBV24-1
CDR3nt: TGTGCCACCAGTGAATGGGACAAACAAGAGACCCAGTACTTC
CDR3aa: CATSEWDKQETQYF

j_gene: TRBJ1-2
d_gene: NA
abundance: NA
v_gene: TRBV12-3/TRBV12-4
CDR3nt: TGTGCCAGCAGGCGGGAATTCGGCTACACCTTC
CDR3aa: CASRREFGYTF

j_gene: TRBJ1-1
d_gene: NA
abundance: NA
v_gene: TRBV30
CDR3nt: TGTGCCTGGAGTTTTTCAGAGACTAGGGTTGAAGCTTTCTTT
CDR3aa: CAWSFSETRVEAFF

j_gene: TRBJ1-3
d_gene: TRBD1
abundance: NA
v_gene: TRBV25-1
CDR3nt: TGTGCCAGCAGCGCTCCGGGACAGGTCTCTGGAAACACCATATATTTT
CDR3aa: CASSAPGQVSGNTIYF

j_gene: TRBJ2-5
d_gene: NA
abundance: NA
v_gene: TRBV24-1
CDR3nt: TGTGCCACCATGGGGAGGAGGCAACAACAAGAGACCCAGTACTTC
CDR3aa: CATMGRRQQQETQYF

j_gene: TRBJ1-3
d_gene: TRBD1
abundance: NA
v_gene: TRBV19
CDR3nt: TGTGCCAGTACGGACAGGGGTTCCATCTCTGGAAACACCATATATTTT
CDR3aa: CASTDRGSISGNTIYF

j_gene: TRBJ2-7
d_gene: NA
abundance: NA
v_gene: TRBV12-3/TRBV12-4
CDR3nt: TGTGCCAGCACCGCACAGGGATCCTACGAGCAGTACTTC
CDR3aa: CASTAQGSYEQYF

j_gene: TRBJ1-4
d_gene: TRBD1
abundance: NA
v_gene: TRBV10-3
CDR3nt: TGTGCCATCAGTGAGTCGGCAGGGGGGAATGAAAAACTGTTTTTT
CDR3aa: CAISESAGGNEKLFF

j_gene: TRBJ2-1
d_gene: TRBD1
abundance: NA
v_gene: TRBV27
CDR3nt: TGTGCCAGCAGTCCCGACAGGGTGGGGCAGTTCTTC
CDR3aa: CASSPDRVGQFF

j_gene: TRBJ2-7
d_gene: NA
abundance: NA
v_gene: TRBV7-2
CDR3nt: TGTGCCAGCAGCTATCCGCTAGAACCTAGAGAGCAGTACTTC
CDR3aa: CASSYPLEPREQYF

j_gene: TRBJ1-5
d_gene: NA
abundance: NA
v_gene: TRBV20-1
CDR3nt: TGCAGTGCTCAGAGGGATCAGCCCCAGCATTTT
CDR3aa: CSAQRDQPQHF

j_gene: TRBJ1-4
d_gene: TRBD1
abundance: NA
v_gene: TRBV28
CDR3nt: TGTGCCAGCAGTACCCAGACAGGGCGCGACCTTGCAACTAATGAAAAACTGTTTTTT
CDR3aa: CASSTQTGRDLATNEKLFF

j_gene: TRBJ2-3
d_gene: TRBD2
abundance: NA
v_gene: TRBV7-8
CDR3nt: TGTGCCAGCACCCTCCTTGCGGGGGGGAGCACAGATACGCAGTATTTT
CDR3aa: CASTLLAGGSTDTQYF

j_gene: TRBJ1-4
d_gene: TRBD1
abundance: NA
v_gene: TRBV2
CDR3nt: TGTGCCAGCAGTGACCGTCGGACAGGGACTAATGAAAAACTGTTTTTT
CDR3aa: CASSDRRTGTNEKLFF

j_gene: TRBJ1-5
d_gene: NA
abundance: once
v_gene: TRBV7-8
CDR3nt: TGTGCCAGCAGCTTAGCCGGACAGCCCAATCAGCCCCAGCATTTT
CDR3aa: CASSLAGQPNQPQHF

j_gene: TRBJ2-3
d_gene: NA
abundance: NA
v_gene: TRBV27
CDR3nt: TGTGCCAGCAGTTCGGGTGGGGGCCCTTACACAGATACGCAGTATTTT
CDR3aa: CASSSGGGPYTDTQYF

j_gene: TRBJ1-1
d_gene: NA
abundance: NA
v_gene: TRBV19
CDR3nt: TGTGCCAGTAGTTCCGAAGGGCTCGGGGACACTGAAGCTTTCTTT
CDR3aa: CASSSEGLGDTEAFF

j_gene: TRBJ2-7
d_gene: NA
abundance: NA
v_gene: TRBV6-5
CDR3nt: TGTGCCAGCAGTTACTTGGAGACAGCCTACGAGCAGTACTTC
CDR3aa: CASSYLETAYEQYF

j_gene: TRBJ1-1
d_gene: TRBD1
abundance: NA
v_gene: TRBV19
CDR3nt: TGTGCCAGTAGTATGGAAGGACAGGGAACTGAAGCTTTCTTT
CDR3aa: CASSMEGQGTEAFF

j_gene: TRBJ2-1
d_gene: TRBD2
abundance: NA
v_gene: TRBV5-6
CDR3nt: TGTGCCAGCAGCTATTCCCGACTAGCGGGGGGGCTAGGTAATGAGCAGTTCTTC
CDR3aa: CASSYSRLAGGLGNEQFF

j_gene: TRBJ1-6
d_gene: NA
abundance: NA
v_gene: TRBV12-3/TRBV12-4
CDR3nt: TGTGCCAGCAGTCGAGTTTCACCCCTCCACTTT
CDR3aa: CASSRVSPLHF

j_gene: TRBJ1-3
d_gene: TRBD1
abundance: NA
v_gene: TRBV3-1/TRBV3-2
CDR3nt: TGTGCCAGCAGCCTACCGGGACAGGGGGCTGGAAACACCATATATTTT
CDR3aa: CASSLPGQGAGNTIYF

j_gene: TRBJ2-3
d_gene: NA
abundance: NA
v_gene: TRBV3-1/TRBV3-2
CDR3nt: TGTGCCAGCAGCCGGCGGGGAGCAGATACGCAGTATTTT
CDR3aa: CASSRRGADTQYF

j_gene: TRBJ2-7
d_gene: NA
abundance: NA
v_gene: TRBV9
CDR3nt: TGTGCCAGCAGCTCAAACCCAGGGCCCGCCTACGAGCAGTACTTC
CDR3aa: CASSSNPGPAYEQYF

j_gene: TRBJ2-3
d_gene: TRBD1
abundance: few
v_gene: TRBV6-4
CDR3nt: TGTGCCAGCAGTGACTCGCAGGGGGCAGATACGCAGTATTTT
CDR3aa: CASSDSQGADTQYF

j_gene: TRBJ2-3
d_gene: TRBD2
abundance: NA
v_gene: TRBV9
CDR3nt: TGTGCCAGCAGCGTAGTGGGCGGGAGCCCCTACGATACGCAGTATTTT
CDR3aa: CASSVVGGSPYDTQYF

j_gene: TRBJ1-2
d_gene: NA
abundance: NA
v_gene: TRBV5-1
CDR3nt: TGCGCCAGCTCGTCCGGGGGTAACTATGGCTACACCTTC
CDR3aa: CASSSGGNYGYTF

j_gene: TRBJ2-1
d_gene: NA
abundance: NA
v_gene: TRBV30
CDR3nt: TGTGCCTGGAGCCCGGGACTCTTCAATGAGCAGTTCTTC
CDR3aa: CAWSPGLFNEQFF

j_gene: TRBJ1-2
d_gene: TRBD1
abundance: NA
v_gene: TRBV6-4
CDR3nt: TGTGCCAGCATGTCCCAATTTGGGACAGGGGGTAACTATGGCTACACCTTC
CDR3aa: CASMSQFGTGGNYGYTF

j_gene: TRBJ1-4
d_gene: TRBD1
abundance: NA
v_gene: TRBV28
CDR3nt: TGTGCCAGCAGTTTATCTGCAGGGGGTTATGAAAAACTGTTTTTT
CDR3aa: CASSLSAGGYEKLFF

j_gene: TRBJ2-3
d_gene: TRBD2
abundance: NA
v_gene: TRBV5-4
CDR3nt: TGTGCCAGCAGCCCCCGGACTAGCGGGAGTATAGATACGCAGTATTTT
CDR3aa: CASSPRTSGSIDTQYF

j_gene: TRBJ2-1
d_gene: TRBD2
abundance: NA
v_gene: TRBV27
CDR3nt: TGTGCCAGCAGTTACCGTTGGCAGCGGGGGTACAATGAGCAGTTCTTC
CDR3aa: CASSYRWQRGYNEQFF

j_gene: TRBJ1-2
d_gene: NA
abundance: NA
v_gene: TRBV7-9
CDR3nt: TGTGCCAGCAGCCCCCAGGACAGAATAGACTATGGCTACACCTTC
CDR3aa: CASSPQDRIDYGYTF

j_gene: TRBJ1-4
d_gene: NA
abundance: NA
v_gene: TRBV29-1
CDR3nt: TGCAGCGTGAAGAGTACTAATGAAAAACTGTTTTTT
CDR3aa: CSVKSTNEKLFF

j_gene: TRBJ1-1
d_gene: TRBD1
abundance: NA
v_gene: TRBV6-1
CDR3nt: TGTGCCAGCAGTGACCCCCGGGGACAGGGAGGGGGAGACACTGAAGCTTTCTTT
CDR3aa: CASSDPRGQGGGDTEAFF

j_gene: TRBJ2-5
d_gene: TRBD1
abundance: NA
v_gene: TRBV7-9
CDR3nt: TGTGCCAGCAGCTTAGGCGGAACAGGGGCGTACCAAGAGACCCAGTACTTC
CDR3aa: CASSLGGTGAYQETQYF

j_gene: TRBJ1-6
d_gene: TRBD1
abundance: NA
v_gene: TRBV30
CDR3nt: TGTGCCTCCCGAAACCGGGACAGGGACTATAATTCACCCCTCCACTTT
CDR3aa: CASRNRDRDYNSPLHF

j_gene: TRBJ1-5
d_gene: NA
abundance: NA
v_gene: TRBV18
CDR3nt: TGTGCCAGCTCACCGGGGGAGGGAAACAATCAGCCCCAGCATTTT
CDR3aa: CASSPGEGNNQPQHF

j_gene: TRBJ2-7
d_gene: NA
abundance: NA
v_gene: TRBV4-2
CDR3nt: TGTGCCAGCAGCCAAGGCCTAGAGTCCGAGCAGTACTTC
CDR3aa: CASSQGLESEQYF

j_gene: TRBJ2-3
d_gene: TRBD1
abundance: NA
v_gene: TRBV12-5
CDR3nt: TGTGCTAGTGGTTTGGGACAGGGGGCGCAAGATACGCAGTATTTT
CDR3aa: CASGLGQGAQDTQYF

j_gene: TRBJ1-2
d_gene: TRBD1
abundance: once
v_gene: TRBV7-2
CDR3nt: TGTGCCAGCAGCTTTTCTCCGGGACAGGGCTATGGCTACACCTTC
CDR3aa: CASSFSPGQGYGYTF

j_gene: TRBJ2-3
d_gene: NA
abundance: NA
v_gene: TRBV15
CDR3nt: TGTGCCACCATGGAGCGGAGCAGCACAGATACGCAGTATTTT
CDR3aa: CATMERSSTDTQYF

j_gene: TRBJ2-2
d_gene: NA
abundance: NA
v_gene: TRBV5-5
CDR3nt: TGTGCCAGCAGCTACATTAAACGTGAGCTGTTTTTT
CDR3aa: CASSYIKRELFF

j_gene: TRBJ2-1
d_gene: TRBD1
abundance: NA
v_gene: TRBV27
CDR3nt: TGTGCCAGCAGCACACAGGGGGCCCCGACAGATGAGCAGTTCTTC
CDR3aa: CASSTQGAPTDEQFF

j_gene: TRBJ1-4
d_gene: NA
abundance: NA
v_gene: TRBV19
CDR3nt: TGTGCCAGTAGTTCAACCAATCCTAGGGAAAAACTGTTTTTT
CDR3aa: CASSSTNPREKLFF

j_gene: TRBJ2-7
d_gene: NA
abundance: NA
v_gene: TRBV7-8
CDR3nt: TGTGCCAGCAGCCTAGAGACGGCACGGGGCTACGAGCAGTACTTC
CDR3aa: CASSLETARGYEQYF

j_gene: TRBJ2-5
d_gene: NA
abundance: NA
v_gene: TRBV10-3
CDR3nt: TGTGCCATCAGTGTCCAGGGCAGCCCTGAAGAGACCCAGTACTTC
CDR3aa: CAISVQGSPEETQYF

j_gene: TRBJ2-5
d_gene: TRBD2
abundance: NA
v_gene: TRBV7-9
CDR3nt: TGTGCCAGCAGCTTCGACTACAATCGGGGGGGCCCGGAGACCCAGTACTTC
CDR3aa: CASSFDYNRGGPETQYF

j_gene: TRBJ2-7
d_gene: TRBD1
abundance: few
v_gene: TRBV19
CDR3nt: TGTGCCAGTAGACCAGACAGGGGGGTCTTCTACGAGCAGTACTTC
CDR3aa: CASRPDRGVFYEQYF

j_gene: TRBJ1-2
d_gene: TRBD1
abundance: NA
v_gene: TRBV3-1/TRBV3-2
CDR3nt: TGTGCCAGCAGCCTGCGCGACAGGGAACTATATGGCTACACCTTC
CDR3aa: CASSLRDRELYGYTF

j_gene: TRBJ1-6
d_gene: NA
abundance: NA
v_gene: TRBV19
CDR3nt: TGTGCCAGTACTCCTCCCCCCCCCAGAATTAATTCACCCCTCCACTTT
CDR3aa: CASTPPPPRINSPLHF

j_gene: TRBJ1-1
d_gene: NA
abundance: once
v_gene: TRBV29-1
CDR3nt: TGCAGCGTTGAGGTCTGGGGCGAGAACACTGAAGCTTTCTTT
CDR3aa: CSVEVWGENTEAFF